This record concerns one TCR beta chain sequence. Antigen: not known. It was with 60 Vbeta and 13 Jbeta primers that the PCR ran. The table came from immunoSEQ multiplex PCR; TCRdb's copy has only in-frame clones and leaves some out. The sample lists more than 100,000 clones; about three fifths were seen once. This sample stems from a study of cytomegalovirus exposure and HLA in healthy donors. Study observations and caveats: In a later analysis, several top co-occurrence clusters appeared linked to parvovirus B19, influenza, CMV and Epstein-Barr virus. Reports credit the classifier with highly specific, highly sensitive diagnosis of cytomegalovirus status.

The junction had 8 bases not matched to a gene; V was cut back by 0 bases and J by 2 bases. The CDR3 runs 18 residues. The germline gives CDR1 SGDLS, CDR2 YYNGEE. The sample was PBMCs. The chain combines TRBV9 with TRBJ2-1, with 10 bases that match TRBD2. This TCR came from a middle-aged woman in good health and CMV-seropositive. The CDR3 sequence: CASSVDPSGRTPYNEQFF. CDR3 nucleotide sequence: TGTGCCAGCAGCGTAGATCCTAGCGGGAGAACACCCTACAATGAGCAGTTCTTC.